This T cell receptor (beta chain) originates from a study of CD4 and CD8 cells across lung adenocarcinoma regions. Germline V gives CDR1 MNHNS, CDR2 SASEGT. Trimming took off 4 bases at V and 6 bases at J, with 18 bases between the two ends. The CDR3 spans 16 residues. MiXCR, applied by TCRdb to the PCR reads, yields one record per CDR3 protein. The sample lists nearly 9,500 distinct CDR3 sequences; 50% were seen once. Donors had localized lung adenocarcinoma, a non-small cell lung cancer. This chain connects TRBV6-1 to TRBJ1-4; D possibly corresponds to TRBD1 (5 bases). The receptor's source is a female donor with lung adenocarcinoma. The CD4 and CD8 labels of this study may be unreliable. Material for sequencing was CD8+ T cells from the margin of a lung tumor. CDR3 DNA: TGTGCCAGCAGTGCACCGGTTACAGGTGTGGATGAAAAACTGTTTTTT. It specifies CASSAPVTGVDEKLFF.